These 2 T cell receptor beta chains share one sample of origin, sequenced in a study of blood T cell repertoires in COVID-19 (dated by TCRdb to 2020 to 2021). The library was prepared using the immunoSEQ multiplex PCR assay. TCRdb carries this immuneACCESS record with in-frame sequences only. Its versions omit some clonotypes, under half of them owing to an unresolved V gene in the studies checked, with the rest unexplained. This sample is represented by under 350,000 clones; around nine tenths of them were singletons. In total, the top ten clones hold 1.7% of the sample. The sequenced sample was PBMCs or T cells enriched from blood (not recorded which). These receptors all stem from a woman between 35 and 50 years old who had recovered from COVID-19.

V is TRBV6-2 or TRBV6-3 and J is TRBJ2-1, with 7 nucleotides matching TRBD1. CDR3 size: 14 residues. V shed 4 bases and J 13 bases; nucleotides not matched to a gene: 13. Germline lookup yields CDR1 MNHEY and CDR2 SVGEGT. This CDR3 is CASSSPGDSWYQFF. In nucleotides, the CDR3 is TGTGCCAGCAGTTCCCCAGGGGACAGTTGGTACCAGTTCTTC.

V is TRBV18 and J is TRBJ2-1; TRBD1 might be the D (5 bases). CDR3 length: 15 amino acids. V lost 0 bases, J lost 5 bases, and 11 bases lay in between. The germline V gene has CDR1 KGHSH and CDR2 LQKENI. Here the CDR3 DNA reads TGTGCCAGCTCACCACCGACAGATGTTGACAATGAGCAGTTCTTC. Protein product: CASSPPTDVDNEQFF.